This T cell receptor (beta chain) originates from a study of T-cell reconstitution after alpha-beta-depleted transplantation in children. The study's findings and limits: Several hundred expanded graft clones reportedly gave rise to the alpha-beta T cells present about two months after transplant. It was newly produced T cells that mostly accounted for T-cell counts and diversity one year after transplant.

CDR1 LNHDA and CDR2 SQIVND come from the germline V gene (reference sequence). The CDR3 spans 13 residues. Trimming shortened V by 5 bases and J by 6 bases, and 12 bases separated the two germline ends. Worth noting for this clonotype: Antigen specificity is unknown.

As it was prepared, the TCRbeta library received unique molecular identifiers. In TCRdb, the PCR reads were re-called with MiXCR into one record per CDR3 protein. The table includes some 200,000 distinct CDR3 sequences, approximately 11% detected once. The receptor was derived from a child less than two years old with acute myeloid leukemia, due to receive a stem cell transplant. The chain couples TRBV19 to TRBJ2-3, with D tentatively TRBD2 (5 bases). The sample was PBMCs, taken before TCRalphabeta/CD19-depleted stem cell transplant. The CDR3 sequence is CASSPSRGDTQYF. CDR3 DNA: TGTGCCAGTAGTCCATCGCGAGGGGATACGCAGTATTTT. Supplemented by reference TRBV19 and TRBJ2-3, the full variable domain reads DGGITQSPKYLFRKEGQNVTLSCEQNLNHDAMYWYRQDPGQGLRLIYYSQIVNDFQKGDIAEGYSVSREKKESFPLTVTSAQKNPTAFYLCASSPSRGDTQYFGPGTRLTVL.